The present T cell receptor (beta chain) was sequenced within a study of cytomegalovirus exposure and HLA in healthy donors. In the case of this clone: As yet, its antigen is unknown.

Profiling relied on immunoSEQ multiplex PCR, and the TCRdb table lists in-frame clones only, not all of them. The data show 100,000 to 150,000 clones, 95% to 97% seen once. Study results and limitations: TCR beta chains numbering some 160 were designated cytomegalovirus-associated.

The CDR3 runs 15 residues. Trimming shortened V by 0 bases and J by 2 bases, and 10 bases separated the two germline ends. CDR1 is SGHDT and CDR2 is YYEEEE in the germline V gene. This chain connects TRBV5-6 to TRBJ2-3; D gene unclear. The receptor was isolated from a man between 18 and 35 years old in good health and CMV-seronegative. The sequenced sample consisted of PBMCs. This CDR3 reads CASSLGGPITDTQYF. The CDR3 DNA follows: TGTGCCAGCAGCTTGGGAGGCCCTATCACAGATACGCAGTATTTT.